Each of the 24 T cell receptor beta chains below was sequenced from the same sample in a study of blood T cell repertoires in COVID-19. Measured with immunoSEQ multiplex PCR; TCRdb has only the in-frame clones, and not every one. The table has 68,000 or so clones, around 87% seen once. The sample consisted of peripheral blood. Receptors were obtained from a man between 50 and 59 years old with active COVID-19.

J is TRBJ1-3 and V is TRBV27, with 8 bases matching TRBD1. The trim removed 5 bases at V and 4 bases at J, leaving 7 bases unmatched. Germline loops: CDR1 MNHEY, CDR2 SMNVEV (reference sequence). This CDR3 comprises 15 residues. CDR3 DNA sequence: TGTGCCAGCAGTCCGCAGGGGGCGCTAGGAAACACCATATATTTT. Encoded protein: CASSPQGALGNTIYF.

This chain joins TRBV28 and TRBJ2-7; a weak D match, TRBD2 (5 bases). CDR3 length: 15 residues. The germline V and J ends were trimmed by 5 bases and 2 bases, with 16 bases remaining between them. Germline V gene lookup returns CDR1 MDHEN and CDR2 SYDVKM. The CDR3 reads CASSPGGGVPYEQYF. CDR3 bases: TGTGCCAGCAGTCCAGGCGGAGGCGTTCCCTACGAGCAGTACTTC.

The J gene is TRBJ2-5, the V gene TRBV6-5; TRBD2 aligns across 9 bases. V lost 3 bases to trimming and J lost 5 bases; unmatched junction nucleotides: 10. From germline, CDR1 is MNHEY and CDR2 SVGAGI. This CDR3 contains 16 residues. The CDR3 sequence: CASSYYGGGAGETQYF. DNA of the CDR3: TGTGCCAGCAGTTATTATGGCGGGGGGGCCGGGGAGACCCAGTACTTC.

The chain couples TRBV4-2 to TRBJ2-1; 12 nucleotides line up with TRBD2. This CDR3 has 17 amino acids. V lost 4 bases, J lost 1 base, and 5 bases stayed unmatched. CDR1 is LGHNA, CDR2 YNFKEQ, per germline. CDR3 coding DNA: TGTGCCAGCAGCCCGCTAGCGGGAGGGCCATCCTACAATGAGCAGTTCTTC. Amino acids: CASSPLAGGPSYNEQFF.

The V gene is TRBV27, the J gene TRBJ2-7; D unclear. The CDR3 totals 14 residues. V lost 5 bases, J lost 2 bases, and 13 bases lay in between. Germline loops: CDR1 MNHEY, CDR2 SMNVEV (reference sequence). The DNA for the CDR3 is TGTGCCAGCAGTGGTCAAGCTAACCCCTACGAGCAGTACTTC. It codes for CASSGQANPYEQYF.

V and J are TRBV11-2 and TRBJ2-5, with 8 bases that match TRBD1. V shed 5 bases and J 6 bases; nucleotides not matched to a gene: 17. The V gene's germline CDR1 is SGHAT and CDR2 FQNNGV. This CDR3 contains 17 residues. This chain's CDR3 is CASSLDRPGQASQTQYF. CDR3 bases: TGTGCCAGCAGCCTCGACAGACCGGGACAGGCCAGCCAGACCCAGTACTTC.

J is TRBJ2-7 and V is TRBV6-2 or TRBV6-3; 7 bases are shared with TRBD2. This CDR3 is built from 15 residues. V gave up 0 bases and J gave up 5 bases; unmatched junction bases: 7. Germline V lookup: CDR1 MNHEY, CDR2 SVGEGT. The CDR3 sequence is CASSYSGGWSDEQYF. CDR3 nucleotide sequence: TGTGCCAGCAGTTACTCCGGGGGGTGGTCGGACGAGCAGTACTTC.

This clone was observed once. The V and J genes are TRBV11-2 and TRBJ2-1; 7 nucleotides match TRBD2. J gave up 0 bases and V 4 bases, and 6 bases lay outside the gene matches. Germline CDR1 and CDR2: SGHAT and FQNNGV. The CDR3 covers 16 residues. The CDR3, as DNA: TGTGCCAGCAGCTCCTCGAGCGGGAACTCCTACAATGAGCAGTTCTTC. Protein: CASSSSSGNSYNEQFF.

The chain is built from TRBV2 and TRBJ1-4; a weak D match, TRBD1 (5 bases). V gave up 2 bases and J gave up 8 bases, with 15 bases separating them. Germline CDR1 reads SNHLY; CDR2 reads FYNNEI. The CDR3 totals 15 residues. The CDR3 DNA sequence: TGTGCCAGCAGTGAAAGGGGACTTCCAAAGGAAAAACTGTTTTTT. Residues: CASSERGLPKEKLFF.

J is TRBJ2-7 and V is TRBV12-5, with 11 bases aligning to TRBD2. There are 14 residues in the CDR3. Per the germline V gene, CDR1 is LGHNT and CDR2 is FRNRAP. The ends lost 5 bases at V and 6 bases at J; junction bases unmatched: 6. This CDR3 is CASGPLAGGREQYF. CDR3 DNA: TGTGCTAGTGGTCCTCTAGCGGGAGGACGCGAGCAGTACTTC.

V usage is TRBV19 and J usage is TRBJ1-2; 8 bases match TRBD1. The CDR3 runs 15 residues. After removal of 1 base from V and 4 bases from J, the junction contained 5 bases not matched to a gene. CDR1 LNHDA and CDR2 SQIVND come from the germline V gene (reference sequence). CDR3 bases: TGTGCCAGTAGTATAGCCGGGACAGGCCTCTATGGCTACACCTTC. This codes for CASSIAGTGLYGYTF.

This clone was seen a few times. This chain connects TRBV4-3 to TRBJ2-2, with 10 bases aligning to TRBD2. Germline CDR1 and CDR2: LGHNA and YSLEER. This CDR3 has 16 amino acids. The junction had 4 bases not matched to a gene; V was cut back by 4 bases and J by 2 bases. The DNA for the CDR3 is TGCGCCAGCAGCCCAGCGGGAGGGACTAACACCGGGGAGCTGTTTTTT. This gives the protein CASSPAGGTNTGELFF.

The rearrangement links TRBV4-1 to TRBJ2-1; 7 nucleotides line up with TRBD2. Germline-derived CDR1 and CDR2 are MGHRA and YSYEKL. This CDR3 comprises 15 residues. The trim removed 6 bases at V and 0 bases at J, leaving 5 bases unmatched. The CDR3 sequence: CASSLGGGSYNEQFF. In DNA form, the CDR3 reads TGCGCCAGCAGTCTTGGGGGGGGCTCCTACAATGAGCAGTTCTTC.

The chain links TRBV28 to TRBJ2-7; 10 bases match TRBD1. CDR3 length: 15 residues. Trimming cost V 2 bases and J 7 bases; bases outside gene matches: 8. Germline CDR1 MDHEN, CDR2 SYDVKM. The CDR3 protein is CASSLGGTGVGEQYF. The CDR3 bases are TGTGCCAGCAGTTTAGGAGGGACAGGGGTCGGGGAGCAGTACTTC.

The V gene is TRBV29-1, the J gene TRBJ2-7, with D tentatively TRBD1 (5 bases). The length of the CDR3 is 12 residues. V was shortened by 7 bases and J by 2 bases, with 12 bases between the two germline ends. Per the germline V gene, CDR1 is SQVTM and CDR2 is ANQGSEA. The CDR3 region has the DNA TGCAGCGCCCCTGGGGCTCCCTACGAGCAGTACTTC. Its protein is CSAPGAPYEQYF.

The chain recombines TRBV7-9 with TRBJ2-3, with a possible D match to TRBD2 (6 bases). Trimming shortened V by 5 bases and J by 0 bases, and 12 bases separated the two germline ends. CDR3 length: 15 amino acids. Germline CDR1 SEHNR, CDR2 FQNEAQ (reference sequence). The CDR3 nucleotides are TGTGCCAGCAGCCACGGGACTTCTAGCACAGATACGCAGTATTTT. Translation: CASSHGTSSTDTQYF. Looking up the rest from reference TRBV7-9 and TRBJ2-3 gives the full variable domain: DTGVSQNPRHKITKRGQNVTFRCDPISEHNRLYWYRQTLGQGPEFLTYFQNEAQLEKSRLLSDRFSAERPKGSFSTLEIQRTEQGDSAMYLCASSHGTSSTDTQYFGPGTRLTVL.

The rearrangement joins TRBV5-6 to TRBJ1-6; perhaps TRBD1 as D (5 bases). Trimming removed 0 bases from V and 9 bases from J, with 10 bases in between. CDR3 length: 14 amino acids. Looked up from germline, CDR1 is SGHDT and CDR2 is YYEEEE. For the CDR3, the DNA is TGTGCCAGCAGCTTGGGACAGCTAATTTCACCCCTCCACTTT. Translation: CASSLGQLISPLHF.

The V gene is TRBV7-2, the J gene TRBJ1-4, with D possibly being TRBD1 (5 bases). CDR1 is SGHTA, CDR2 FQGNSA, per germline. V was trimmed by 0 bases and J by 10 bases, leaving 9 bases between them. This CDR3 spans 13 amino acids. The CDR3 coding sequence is TGTGCCAGCAGCTTAGCGCCTGACAGAAAACTGTTTTTT. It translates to CASSLAPDRKLFF.

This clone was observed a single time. CDR3 loop: CASSPRGQGAEAFF. The DNA for the CDR3 is TGTGCCAGCAGCCCCCGGGGGCAGGGGGCTGAAGCTTTCTTT. This rearrangement joins TRBV9 to TRBJ1-1, with 7 bases that match TRBD1. Germline values: CDR1 SGDLS, CDR2 YYNGEE. The trim removed 4 bases at V and 6 bases at J, leaving 9 bases unmatched. The CDR3 length is 14 residues.

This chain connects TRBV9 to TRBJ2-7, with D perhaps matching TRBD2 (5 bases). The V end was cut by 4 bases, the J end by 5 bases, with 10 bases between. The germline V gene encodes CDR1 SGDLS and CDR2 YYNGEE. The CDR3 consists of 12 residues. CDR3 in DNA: TGTGCCAGCAGCCCCGCGGGTAACGAGCAGTACTTC. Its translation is CASSPAGNEQYF.

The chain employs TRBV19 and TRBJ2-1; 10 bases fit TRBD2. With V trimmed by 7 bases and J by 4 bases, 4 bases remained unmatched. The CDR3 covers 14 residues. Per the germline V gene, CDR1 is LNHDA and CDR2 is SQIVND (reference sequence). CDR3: CASKGTSVYNEQFF. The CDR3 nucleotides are TGTGCCAGTAAGGGGACTAGCGTTTACAATGAGCAGTTCTTC.

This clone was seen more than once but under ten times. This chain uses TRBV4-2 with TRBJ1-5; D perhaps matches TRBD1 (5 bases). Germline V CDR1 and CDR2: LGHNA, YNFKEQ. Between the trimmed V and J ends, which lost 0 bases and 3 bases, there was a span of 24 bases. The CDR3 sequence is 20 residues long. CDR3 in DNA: TGTGCCAGCAGCCAAGATCTGGGGGGAAGCAGGGTCAATTCCAATCAGCCCCAGCATTTT. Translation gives CASSQDLGGSRVNSNQPQHF.

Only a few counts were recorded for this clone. The CDR3 loop reads CASSYAQGQPQHF. The CDR3 DNA reads as TGTGCCAGCAGTTACGCTCAGGGCCAGCCCCAGCATTTT. The rearrangement uses TRBV6-6 and TRBJ1-5; perhaps TRBD1 as D (5 bases). The CDR3 consists of 13 residues. The V end lost 2 bases, the J end lost 7 bases, and 9 bases lay between the germline ends. Germline assignment: CDR1 MNHNY and CDR2 SVGAGI (reference sequence).

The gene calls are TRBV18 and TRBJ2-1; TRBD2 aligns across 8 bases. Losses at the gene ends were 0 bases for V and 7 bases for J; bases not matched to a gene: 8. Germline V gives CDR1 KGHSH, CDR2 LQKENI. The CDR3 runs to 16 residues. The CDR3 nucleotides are TGTGCCAGCTCACCACCCTTGCTTAGCGGGGAGAATGAGCAGTTCTTC. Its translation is CASSPPLLSGENEQFF.